A selection of T cell receptor beta chains follows, all from one sample in a study of shared clonotypes between healthy human individuals. Sequencing was performed with immunoSEQ multiplex PCR; in TCRdb, only in-frame clones are kept and a portion is missing. This sample carries millions of clones, around nine tenths of them seen once, and the ten largest clones take about 0.13%. The sequencing sample was made of naive CD4+ T cells sorted from blood. These receptors were obtained from a man aged 18-30 years in good health. CDR3s include the opening cysteine and the closing phenylalanine or tryptophan. The order of the fields is J gene, D gene, clone size, V gene, CDR3 protein, CDR3 DNA. A D gene is named only where the DNA matches it firmly. Clone sizes are given selectively: once, few, many, or a class where the clone is expanded.

TRBJ1-2 TRBD1 - TRBV2 CASSVDRGDYGYTF TGTGCCAGCAGCGTGGACAGGGGTGACTATGGCTACACCTTC
TRBJ1-2 TRBD1 once TRBV6-4 CASRETGGRGYTF TGTGCCAGCAGAGAGACAGGGGGTCGTGGCTACACCTTC
TRBJ1-5 - - TRBV6-1 CASSESESWQPQHF TGTGCCAGCAGTGAATCAGAGTCTTGGCAGCCCCAGCATTTT
TRBJ2-7 - - TRBV7-9 CASSFSEGIDEQYF TGTGCCAGCAGCTTTTCTGAGGGAATAGACGAGCAGTACTTC
TRBJ2-3 TRBD2 - TRBV30 CAWKIGKGQMRTSGRAKTDTQYF TGTGCCTGGAAAATAGGAAAGGGACAAATGAGGACTAGCGGGAGGGCCAAGACAGATACGCAGTATTTT
TRBJ1-6 TRBD1 - TRBV6-5 CASSRGQSSPLHF TGTGCCAGCAGCAGGGGGCAAAGTTCACCCCTCCACTTT
TRBJ1-5 - - TRBV6-6 CATDPLGNQPQHF TGTGCCACCGACCCCTTAGGCAATCAGCCCCAGCATTTT
TRBJ2-3 - - TRBV5-4 CASSLDPGSLRDTQYF TGTGCCAGCAGCTTAGATCCGGGGAGTCTCAGGGATACGCAGTATTTT
TRBJ2-7 TRBD1 - TRBV18 CASSPPNSLPGQHYEQYF TGTGCCAGCTCACCACCGAATTCATTACCGGGACAGCACTACGAGCAGTACTTC
TRBJ1-5 - - TRBV6-6 CASSETGNQPQHF TGTGCCAGCAGTGAGACAGGAAATCAGCCCCAGCATTTT
TRBJ2-5 - - TRBV9 CASSVGVSETQYF TGTGCCAGCAGCGTAGGGGTCTCGGAGACCCAGTACTTC
TRBJ1-1 - - TRBV7-8 CASSHGQAGAFF TGTGCCAGCAGCCACGGACAAGCCGGGGCTTTCTTT
TRBJ1-5 TRBD1 few TRBV30 CAWSVDRARQQPQHF TGTGCCTGGAGTGTCGACAGGGCGAGGCAACAGCCCCAGCATTTT
TRBJ1-1 - - TRBV27 CASSLGVGREGAEAFF TGTGCCAGCAGTTTAGGCGTCGGCAGAGAAGGCGCTGAAGCTTTCTTT
TRBJ2-7 TRBD2 - TRBV28 CASSLALAGAYEQYF TGTGCCAGCAGTTTAGCGCTAGCGGGGGCCTACGAGCAGTACTTC
TRBJ2-7 TRBD2 - TRBV19 CASSNQREGLYEQYF TGTGCCAGTAGTAATCAGCGGGAGGGCCTTTACGAGCAGTACTTC
TRBJ1-1 TRBD1 - TRBV5-6 CASSFTGATEAFF TGTGCCAGCAGCTTTACAGGGGCCACTGAAGCTTTCTTT
TRBJ2-3 - - TRBV28 CASSSSLSVGTDTQYF TGTGCCAGCAGTTCCAGTCTTTCCGTGGGCACAGATACGCAGTATTTT
TRBJ2-1 TRBD2 - TRBV19 CASSPGTSGKDEQFF TGTGCCAGTAGTCCCGGGACTAGCGGGAAGGATGAGCAGTTCTTC
TRBJ2-1 TRBD2 - TRBV30 CAWSISGLAGGPSSYNEQFF TGTGCCTGGAGTATTTCGGGACTAGCGGGAGGGCCCTCGTCCTACAATGAGCAGTTCTTC